This T cell receptor (beta chain) was retrieved from a study of T cell responses to AZD1222 COVID-19 vaccine. The CDR3 has 15 residues. The germline V gene has CDR1 SGDLS and CDR2 YYNGEE. V lost 0 bases, J lost 4 bases, and 7 bases stayed unmatched. Generated by immunoSEQ multiplex PCR, the TCRdb table keeps only in-frame clones and is missing some. Here the sample spans 100,000 or so clones, approximately 87% being singletons. The clonotype was recovered from an adult in good health. The V gene is TRBV9, the J gene TRBJ2-7, with TRBD1 identical over 7 bases. The sequences come from peripheral blood, collected on day 0 of AZD1222 vaccination. The CDR3 loop reads CASSVAPTGAYEQYF. The CDR3 coding sequence is TGTGCCAGCAGCGTAGCTCCCACAGGGGCTTACGAGCAGTACTTC.